This T cell receptor (beta chain) was observed in a study of T-cell reconstitution after alpha-beta-depleted transplantation in children. General study results and limits: Reportedly, only several hundred clones from non-depleted graft cells drove alpha-beta T-cell counts at about two months. For some patients, TCRbeta diversity was high at day 60 because of recipient T cells and thymic progenitors that survived.

This CDR3 has 14 residues. CDR1 and CDR2 (germline): SGHTA, FQGNSA. V dropped 1 base and J dropped 1 base, with 7 bases sitting between them. In this sample, this clonotype turned up many times. What it binds is unknown. Unique molecular identifiers tagged the TCRbeta library. TCRdb redid the calling of the PCR reads with MiXCR, one entry per CDR3 protein. The sample has hundreds of thousands of distinct CDR3 sequences, roughly 14% seen once. This sequence was found in a girl aged 2 to 9 with congenital amegakaryocytic thrombocytopenia, due to receive a stem cell transplant. The sequences come from PBMCs, collected before TCRalphabeta/CD19-depleted stem cell transplant. The genes are TRBV7-2 and TRBJ2-5; D ambiguous. CDR3 loop: CASSLVARQETQYF. Written as DNA, the CDR3 is TGTGCCAGCAGCTTAGTGGCTCGCCAAGAGACCCAGTACTTC.